The 20 T cell receptor beta chains below come from one sample, sequenced in a study of shared clonotypes between healthy human individuals. Assay: immunoSEQ multiplex PCR; the TCRdb copy retains only in-frame clones and omits some. The sample records over 950,000 clones, 70% to 85% being singletons. What was sequenced was memory CD4+ T cells from PBMCs. As to subset: CD45RA-negative fraction. The receptors derive from a man aged 18 to 30 in good health. Some clones in this sample may be carry-over from other donors' samples.

This clone has a count of ten or more. The chain has TRBV5-1 and TRBJ1-1; D may be TRBD1 (6 bases). There are 16 residues in the CDR3. Germline loops: CDR1 SGHRS, CDR2 YFSETQ. The V end was cut by 0 bases, the J end by 1 base, with 13 bases between. CDR3 protein: CASSLGRGGTNTEAFF. The CDR3 DNA reads as TGCGCCAGCAGCTTGGGAAGAGGGGGGACGAACACTGAAGCTTTCTTT.

The chain couples TRBV6-5 to TRBJ2-2; D gene ambiguous. This CDR3 is 15 amino acids long. With 5 bases removed from V and 6 bases from J, the gap between germline ends came to 16 bases. Germline values: CDR1 MNHEY, CDR2 SVGAGI. CDR3 in DNA: TGTGCCAGCAGTCAAAACCGGCCGCCCCCCGGGGAGCTGTTTTTT. Its protein product is CASSQNRPPPGELFF.

The table lists this clone with a few counts. The V and J genes are TRBV6-5 and TRBJ1-5; unclear D gene. With 6 bases removed from V and 5 bases from J, the gap between germline ends came to 14 bases. The CDR3 has 14 residues. Germline CDR1 is MNHEY and CDR2 is SVGAGI. CDR3 nucleotide sequence: TGTGCCAGCAGCCCCTCAAGTGGGGATCAGCCCCAGCATTTT. This sequence encodes CASSPSSGDQPQHF.

The V and J genes are TRBV7-2 and TRBJ2-3; TRBD2 aligns across 10 bases. Germline trimming cut 5 bases from V and 0 bases from J; bases unmatched to any gene: 14. This CDR3 has 19 amino acids. CDR1 SGHTA and CDR2 FQGNSA come from the germline V gene. The CDR3 DNA follows: TGTGCCAGCAGCCCCGCGCCTAGCGGGAGTTTGGGTAGCACAGATACGCAGTATTTT. This encodes CASSPAPSGSLGSTDTQYF.

This chain joins TRBV7-2 and TRBJ1-1; D may be TRBD1 (6 bases). CDR3 size: 16 residues. CDR1 SGHTA and CDR2 FQGNSA come from the germline V gene. Trimming removed 6 bases at V and 3 bases at J, with 20 bases between. CDR3 in amino acids: CASRQNRDRFDTEAFF. The CDR3 coding sequence is TGTGCCAGCAGACAGAACAGGGATAGGTTTGACACTGAAGCTTTCTTT. Full variable domain (missing parts from reference TRBV7-2 and TRBJ1-1): GAGVSQSPSNKVTEKGKDVELRCDPISGHTALYWYRQSLGQGLEFLIYFQGNSAPDKSGLPSDRFSAERTGGSVSTLTIQRTQQEDSAVYLCASRQNRDRFDTEAFFGQGTRLTVV.

This chain connects TRBV7-3 to TRBJ2-3, with 13 bases fitting TRBD2. This CDR3 is built from 18 residues. Per the germline V gene, CDR1 is SGHTA and CDR2 is FQGTGA. With V trimmed by 1 base and J by 6 bases, 10 bases remained unmatched. The CDR3: CASSLSPWTSGSGDTQYF. CDR3 DNA: TGTGCCAGCAGCTTAAGTCCCTGGACTAGCGGGAGTGGGGATACGCAGTATTTT.

This clone turned up a few times. The V call is TRBV2, the J call TRBJ2-7; D is possibly TRBD2 (6 bases). This CDR3 contains 13 residues. CDR1 SNHLY and CDR2 FYNNEI come from the germline V gene. V shed 4 bases and J shed 3 bases, with 10 bases lying between them. The DNA for the CDR3 is TGTGCCAGCAGTGCCCGGGGACTCTACGAGCAGTACTTC. Translated, it gives CASSARGLYEQYF.

This clone has a count of ten or more. The chain combines TRBV14 with TRBJ1-4; the match to TRBD1 covers 8 bases. The V and J ends lost 4 bases and 4 bases, in that order; junction bases with no gene match: 5. This CDR3 contains 15 residues. Germline V gene sequence: CDR1 SGHDN, CDR2 FVKESK. CDR3 residues: CASSPLGQDNEKLFF. The CDR3 bases are TGTGCCAGCAGCCCCTTGGGACAGGATAATGAAAAACTGTTTTTT.

The genes are TRBV27 and TRBJ1-1, with TRBD1 identical over 11 bases. V dropped 6 bases and J dropped 3; count of bases not matched to a gene: 9. The V gene's germline CDR1 is MNHEY and CDR2 SMNVEV (reference sequence). This CDR3 region has 16 residues. CDR3 DNA sequence: TGTGCCAGCAGCTCCGGACAGGGGGCTGTGTACACTGAAGCTTTCTTT. It is translated as CASSSGQGAVYTEAFF.

V and J are TRBV2 and TRBJ2-2, with 9 nucleotides matching TRBD2. Germline CDR1 reads SNHLY; CDR2 reads FYNNEI. V lost 5 bases to trimming and J lost 0 bases; unmatched junction nucleotides: 1. The CDR3 consists of 15 residues. CDR3 sequence: CASSIAGANTGELFF. The CDR3, as DNA: TGTGCCAGCAGTATAGCGGGGGCGAACACCGGGGAGCTGTTTTTT.

V usage is TRBV11-2 and J usage is TRBJ1-1; TRBD1 might be the D (5 bases). Germline-derived CDR1 and CDR2 are SGHAT and FQNNGV. The V and J ends lost 2 bases and 11 bases respectively, with 15 bases between them. The CDR3 extends over 13 amino acids. This chain's CDR3 is CASSLYEGRAAFF. The CDR3 nucleotides are TGTGCCAGCAGCTTATATGAGGGCAGGGCGGCTTTCTTT.

The CDR3 bases are TGTGCCATCAGGGTAGGGGGCGAGCAGTACTTC. Residues: CAIRVGGEQYF. The V call is TRBV10-3, the J call TRBJ2-7; D is perhaps TRBD1 (6 bases). This CDR3 spans 11 amino acids. Germline CDR1 ENHRY, CDR2 SYGVKD. V was pared by 6 bases and J by 6 bases, with 9 bases between.

This clone was seen a single time. V and J are TRBV30 and TRBJ2-3; tentative D call: TRBD2 (5 bases). Trimming took off 0 bases at V and 8 bases at J, with 6 bases between the two ends. CDR1 is GTSNPN and CDR2 is SVGIG in the germline V gene (reference sequence). CDR3 size: 11 residues. This chain's CDR3 is CAWSVLGTQYF. The CDR3 region has the DNA TGTGCCTGGAGTGTACTAGGTACGCAGTATTTT.

V and J are TRBV4-3 and TRBJ1-1; D is uncertain. The CDR3 is 14 residues long. CDR1 and CDR2 from the germline V gene are LGHNA and YSLEER. The germline V and J ends were trimmed by 4 bases and 4 bases, with 13 bases remaining between them. The CDR3 sequence: CASSPHPIGTEAFF. CDR3 bases: TGCGCCAGCAGCCCCCACCCCATAGGCACTGAAGCTTTCTTT.

CDR3 amino acids: CASSTRDRWNTEAFF. The CDR3 coding sequence is TGTGCCAGCAGCACGCGGGACAGGTGGAACACTGAAGCTTTCTTT. The chain recombines TRBV28 with TRBJ1-1; 8 bases match TRBD1. The germline CDR1 and CDR2 sequences are MDHEN and SYDVKM. The CDR3 is 15 amino acids. The V and J ends lost 6 bases and 1 base, in that order; junction bases with no gene match: 7.

This clone has only a few counts. The chain links TRBV2 to TRBJ1-5; perhaps TRBD1 as D (5 bases). Trimming removed 6 bases from V and 7 bases from J, with 13 bases in between. This CDR3 is built from 13 residues. From germline, CDR1 is SNHLY and CDR2 FYNNEI. The CDR3 DNA sequence: TGTGCCAGCAGCGAGACAGTGTACCAGCCCCAGCATTTT. Translation: CASSETVYQPQHF.

The chain combines TRBV5-1 with TRBJ2-3; a possible D gene is TRBD1 (5 bases). The CDR3 is made up of 13 amino acids. Germline assignment: CDR1 SGHRS and CDR2 YFSETQ. V was clipped by 2 bases and J by 4 bases, with 8 bases between them. CDR3 bases: TGCGCCAGCAGCTTACAGGTTTCAGATACGCAGTATTTT. Protein sequence: CASSLQVSDTQYF. Full variable domain (missing parts from reference TRBV5-1 and TRBJ2-3): KAGVTQTPRYLIKTRGQQVTLSCSPISGHRSVSWYQQTPGQGLQFLFEYFSETQRNKGNFPGRFSGRQFSNSRSEMNVSTLELGDSALYLCASSLQVSDTQYFGPGTRLTVL.

The chain couples TRBV10-3 to TRBJ2-4; a possible D gene is TRBD2 (5 bases). The germline V gene has CDR1 ENHRY and CDR2 SYGVKD. V lost 2 bases and J lost 7, with 9 bases in between. The CDR3 contains 13 residues. The CDR3 nucleotides read TGTGCCATCAGTGAGGATAGCGCGAACATTCAGTACTTC. Encoded protein: CAISEDSANIQYF.

The chain employs TRBV29-1 and TRBJ1-4; possibly TRBD1 for D (5 bases). V lost 8 bases, J lost 4 bases, and 14 bases lay in between. Germline-derived CDR1 and CDR2 are SQVTM and ANQGSEA. CDR3 size: 13 residues. CDR3 sequence reads: CSPWGDINEKLFF. DNA of the CDR3: TGCAGCCCCTGGGGGGATATTAATGAAAAACTGTTTTTT.

The chain joins TRBV2 to TRBJ1-2; TRBD1 might be the D (6 bases). From germline, CDR1 is SNHLY and CDR2 FYNNEI. The CDR3 covers 14 residues. V was clipped by 4 bases and J by 2 bases, with 11 bases between them. The CDR3, as DNA: TGTGCCAGCAGTGCTTGGGGGCAAAACTATGGCTACACCTTC. Protein: CASSAWGQNYGYTF.